The entry below gives a single T cell receptor beta chain sequence along with its context. Its antigen is still unknown. The analysis combined second doses at about 4 or about 12 weeks. CDR1 and CDR2 from the germline V gene are SGHRS and YFSETQ. There are 14 residues in the CDR3. Trimming took 0 bases from V and 7 from J, leaving 8 bases between them. This sample was included in a study of T cell responses to AZD1222 COVID-19 vaccine. Findings of the study overall: At baseline, seropositivity was found in only a handful of AZD1222 recipients. Females outnumbered males among donors, who were mostly white British; clonal diversity was possibly underestimated. The study reported that nearly half of spike-specific TCRs target unmutated variant regions.

Profiling relied on immunoSEQ multiplex PCR, and the TCRdb table lists in-frame clones only, not all of them. The sample includes roughly 140,000 clones, around nine tenths seen only once; the top ten take around 3.1%. The gene calls are TRBV5-1 and TRBJ1-6, with TRBD1 as a possible D gene (6 bases). Sequenced here: peripheral blood, sampled 28 days after the second AZD1222 dose. This receptor was taken from an adult who received the AZD1222 COVID-19 vaccine. The CDR3 region is CASSLGDTNSPLHF. CDR3 nucleotides: TGCGCCAGCAGCTTGGGGGACACCAATTCACCCCTCCACTTT.